This TCR beta chain was observed in a study of regulatory T cells in long-lasting Graves disease. Study results and limitations: Among the persistent patients, roughly 2,500 public clonotypes were shared, more than the approximately 1,000 shared among new patients.

This clonotype was found many times. The antigen is not known. Construction of TCR beta libraries relied on iRepertoire HTBI primers and on Arm-PCR targeting CDR3 regions. TCRdb re-called the multiplex PCR reads through MiXCR, storing one row per CDR3 protein. Altogether 400,000 to 500,000 distinct CDR3 sequences are present, roughly a fifth being singletons, with the ten largest covering roughly an eighth. Specified time point: persistent/refractory GD, antithyroid drugs over 5 years with positive TRAb. There was RNA extracted from PBMCs, and the TCR library was made from it. Graves' disease diagnoses followed American Thyroid Association guidelines. An approximately 10-milliliter sample of peripheral blood was drawn into EDTA tubes. This specimen was peripheral blood mononuclear cells (PBMCs), taken when the disease was refractory, from a patient treated with antithyroid drugs. This TCR was recovered from a female donor with Graves disease.

CDR3 loop: CSASTGTGNTGELFF. In DNA form, the CDR3 reads TGCAGTGCGAGCACCGGGACAGGGAACACCGGGGAGCTGTTTTTT. This chain connects TRBV20-1 to TRBJ2-2; 8 nucleotides line up with TRBD1. The CDR3 loop spans 15 amino acids. Germline V gene lookup returns CDR1 DFQATT and CDR2 SNEGSKA (reference sequence). V was clipped by 6 bases and J by 1 base; unmatched bases: 7.